What follows are 17 T cell receptor beta chains derived from one specimen sequenced in a study of shared clonotypes between healthy human individuals. Naive CD8 cells were CD45RO-negative, positively selected for CCR7, excluding terminally differentiated effector memory CD45RA+ cells. Using immunoSEQ multiplex PCR, the repertoire was profiled, and TCRdb retains in-frame clones only, with some absent. The sample includes roughly 770,000 clones, approximately 96% seen only once; the top ten take about 0.21%. Material for sequencing was naive CD8+ T cells sorted from blood. These TCRs come from a man aged 25 to 40 in good health.

V usage is TRBV27 and J usage is TRBJ2-7; no firm D call. Germline loops: CDR1 MNHEY, CDR2 SMNVEV (reference sequence). V lost 5 bases and J lost 7, with 12 bases in between. The CDR3 runs 12 residues. CDR3 nucleotides: TGTGCCAGCAGTCTACCCGGTGGTGAGCAGTACTTC. This sequence encodes CASSLPGGEQYF.

V usage is TRBV7-6 and J usage is TRBJ1-2, with 7 bases identical to TRBD1. After removal of 3 bases from V and 7 bases from J, the junction contained 5 bases not matched to a gene. CDR1 is SGHVS and CDR2 is FNYEAQ in the germline V gene. The CDR3 has 13 amino acids. The CDR3 nucleotides are TGTGCCAGCAGCTTGGAAACAGGGGTTGGCTACACCTTC. Protein: CASSLETGVGYTF.

In regard to this clone: The sample has other DNA sequences that encode this CDR3 too. The V and J genes are TRBV5-1 and TRBJ2-7; D uncertain. The V and J ends lost 0 bases and 6 bases respectively, with 7 bases between them. CDR1 is SGHRS, CDR2 YFSETQ, per germline. The CDR3 runs to 12 residues. The CDR3 region has the DNA TGCGCCAGCAGCTTGGGAGGAAGCGAGCAGTACTTC. It yields the protein CASSLGGSEQYF.

The CDR3 loop reads CASSVGKTGLSYEQYF. CDR3 nucleotides: TGTGCCAGCAGCGTAGGGAAAACGGGACTCAGCTACGAGCAGTACTTC. V and J are TRBV7-9 and TRBJ2-7; D might be TRBD2 (6 bases). This CDR3 has 16 residues. Trimming took off 5 bases at V and 3 bases at J, with 20 bases between the two ends. Germline CDR1 is SEHNR and CDR2 is FQNEAQ (reference sequence).

The V call is TRBV4-1, the J call TRBJ2-7; perhaps TRBD1 as D (7 bases). Germline V lookup: CDR1 MGHRA, CDR2 YSYEKL. The CDR3 is made up of 18 amino acids. Trimming took off 1 base at V and 3 bases at J, with 22 bases between the two ends. CDR3 in amino acids: CASSQGATPGGSYYEQYF. The CDR3, as DNA: TGCGCCAGCAGCCAAGGAGCTACTCCAGGGGGGAGCTACTACGAGCAGTACTTC.

The chain recombines TRBV12-5 with TRBJ1-1; D is undetermined. Trimming removed 1 base from V and 5 bases from J, with 8 bases in between. CDR3 length: 13 amino acids. Germline lookup yields CDR1 LGHNT and CDR2 FRNRAP. DNA of the CDR3: TGTGCTAGTGGTTTGGCCCTGGTAACTGAAGCTTTCTTT. Its translation is CASGLALVTEAFF.

This chain joins TRBV11-2 and TRBJ1-1; D ambiguous. Germline V lookup: CDR1 SGHAT, CDR2 FQNNGV. With 4 bases removed from V and 7 bases from J, the gap between germline ends came to 7 bases. CDR3 length equals 11 residues. In nucleotides, the CDR3 is TGTGCCAGCAGCTCCCTTGGTGAAGCTTTCTTT. Its protein is CASSSLGEAFF.

V is TRBV5-5 and J is TRBJ1-2, with 8 bases fitting TRBD1. The V gene's germline CDR1 is SGHKS and CDR2 YYEKEE (reference sequence). V trimming: 4 bases; J trimming: 5 bases; junction bases outside the gene matches: 4. This CDR3 has 13 residues. CDR3 DNA: TGTGCCAGCAGCGGACAGGGTCGTTATGGCTACACCTTC. It yields the protein CASSGQGRYGYTF.

The chain is built from TRBV10-1 and TRBJ2-7, with unresolved D. Per germline, CDR1 WNHNN and CDR2 SYGVQD (reference sequence). V was cut by 1 base and J by 5 bases, with 9 bases left in between. The CDR3 spans 13 residues. The CDR3 DNA follows: TGCGCCAGCAGTGAGTTTTCTAGGGACGAGCAGTACTTC. The encoded protein is CASSEFSRDEQYF.

J is TRBJ2-7 and V is TRBV19; 7 bases line up with TRBD1. The CDR3 runs to 14 residues. Per the germline V gene, CDR1 is LNHDA and CDR2 is SQIVND (reference sequence). The junction had 5 bases not matched to a gene; V was cut back by 4 bases and J by 2 bases. Here the CDR3 DNA reads TGTGCCAGTAGTACCAAGGGACAGCCCTACGAGCAGTACTTC. This sequence encodes CASSTKGQPYEQYF. The whole variable domain, remainder taken from reference TRBV19 and TRBJ2-7, is DGGITQSPKYLFRKEGQNVTLSCEQNLNHDAMYWYRQDPGQGLRLIYYSQIVNDFQKGDIAEGYSVSREKKESFPLTVTSAQKNPTAFYLCASSTKGQPYEQYFGPGTRLTVT.

The chain recombines TRBV6-5 with TRBJ2-7; D is undetermined. Trimming cost V 1 base and J 6 bases, with 4 bases left between them. The CDR3 loop spans 11 amino acids. Germline V gene sequence: CDR1 MNHEY, CDR2 SVGAGI. CDR3 loop: CASSYWPEQYF. Here the CDR3 DNA reads TGTGCCAGCAGTTACTGGCCCGAGCAGTACTTC.

This chain uses TRBV9 with TRBJ2-7; D is perhaps TRBD1 (6 bases). V dropped 0 bases and J dropped 5 bases, with 15 bases sitting between them. The CDR3 sequence is 15 residues long. Germline V gene sequence: CDR1 SGDLS, CDR2 YYNGEE. CDR3 protein: CASSVGGGPRDEQYF. The DNA for the CDR3 is TGTGCCAGCAGCGTAGGTGGGGGCCCCCGAGACGAGCAGTACTTC.

This clone came up once. V and J are TRBV7-9 and TRBJ1-1, with D possibly matching TRBD1 (6 bases). The germline gives CDR1 SEHNR, CDR2 FQNEAQ (reference sequence). The length of the CDR3 is 14 residues. The germline V and J ends were trimmed by 3 bases and 2 bases, with 10 bases remaining between them. CDR3 nucleotides: TGTGCCAGCAGCTTCCTGGACAGTAACACTGAAGCTTTCTTT. Its translation: CASSFLDSNTEAFF.

This clone was recorded once. The genes are TRBV10-3 and TRBJ2-2; 12 nucleotides line up with TRBD1. Germline CDR1 ENHRY, CDR2 SYGVKD. This CDR3 contains 15 residues. V lost 7 bases, J lost 7 bases, and 7 bases stayed unmatched. The CDR3 reads CAIKRDRGQVGELFF. The CDR3 DNA is TGTGCCATCAAAAGGGACAGGGGGCAAGTCGGGGAGCTGTTTTTT.

J is TRBJ2-5 and V is TRBV29-1; D is unresolved. CDR3 length: 15 residues. V shed 0 bases and J shed 5 bases, with 16 bases lying between them. CDR1 and CDR2 from the germline V gene are SQVTM and ANQGSEA. CDR3 bases: TGCAGCGTTGAAGAGACCAGAGACCCTTGGGAGACCCAGTACTTC. This sequence encodes CSVEETRDPWETQYF. Filled out from reference TRBV29-1 and TRBJ2-5, the complete variable domain reads SAVISQKPSRDICQRGTSLTIQCQVDSQVTMMFWYRQQPGQSLTLIATANQGSEATYESGFVIDKFPISRPNLTFSTLTVSNMSPEDSSIYLCSVEETRDPWETQYFGPGTRLLVL.

CDR3 sequence (DNA): TGTGCCAGCAGTTTATTTGACGGCCAAGAGACCCAGTACTTC. Translation: CASSLFDGQETQYF. The rearrangement joins TRBV27 to TRBJ2-5; D not resolved. Germline CDR1 and CDR2: MNHEY and SMNVEV (reference sequence). The ends were cut back, 1 base at V and 1 base at J, with 7 bases in the middle. This CDR3 has 14 residues.

The chain couples TRBV28 to TRBJ2-5, with TRBD1 matching over 8 bases. This CDR3 is 15 amino acids long. Germline CDR1 is MDHEN and CDR2 is SYDVKM. With 7 bases clipped from V and 4 bases from J, the junction kept 11 bases outside the gene matches. As DNA, the CDR3 is TGTGCCAGCATTGAGAACAGGGGGGTGCGAGAGACCCAGTACTTC. Translated, it gives CASIENRGVRETQYF.